There are many counts of the clone carrying this TCR beta chain. Its target is not known. This specimen belongs to a study of metastatic and nonmetastatic thyroid tumors. Whole-study context: Malignant and benign thyroid patients had repertoires compared in peripheral blood and tumor or nodule tissue. General study points: Malignant thyroid tumors reportedly exceeded benign nodules significantly in TCR beta diversity, with the difference appearing in blood and tumor.

Original data processing: Variation in CDR3 across clinicopathological groups served as the basis for constructing a distant-metastasis classifier in papillary thyroid cancer. TCRdb re-called clones via MiXCR from the PCR reads. For this entry, the V and J calls and clone size follow TCRdb and not the study's own pipeline. The sample has fewer than 100,000 clones; approximately 15% are singletons. This CDR3 region has 12 residues. Germline values: CDR1 LNHDA, CDR2 SQIVND (reference sequence). The V gene lost 3 bases and the J gene lost 5 bases, with 7 bases spanning the gap. Prior to thyroid surgery, none of the patients had received any treatment.

This receptor was obtained from a female donor with papillary thyroid cancer or a benign thyroid nodule (not recorded which). Some clones in this sample may be carry-over from other donors' samples. The sample comprised blood. The chain employs TRBV19 and TRBJ2-5, with D uncertain. CDR3 sequence (DNA): TGTGCCAGTAGTATTCGTGGGGAGACCCAGTACTTC. It translates to CASSIRGETQYF.